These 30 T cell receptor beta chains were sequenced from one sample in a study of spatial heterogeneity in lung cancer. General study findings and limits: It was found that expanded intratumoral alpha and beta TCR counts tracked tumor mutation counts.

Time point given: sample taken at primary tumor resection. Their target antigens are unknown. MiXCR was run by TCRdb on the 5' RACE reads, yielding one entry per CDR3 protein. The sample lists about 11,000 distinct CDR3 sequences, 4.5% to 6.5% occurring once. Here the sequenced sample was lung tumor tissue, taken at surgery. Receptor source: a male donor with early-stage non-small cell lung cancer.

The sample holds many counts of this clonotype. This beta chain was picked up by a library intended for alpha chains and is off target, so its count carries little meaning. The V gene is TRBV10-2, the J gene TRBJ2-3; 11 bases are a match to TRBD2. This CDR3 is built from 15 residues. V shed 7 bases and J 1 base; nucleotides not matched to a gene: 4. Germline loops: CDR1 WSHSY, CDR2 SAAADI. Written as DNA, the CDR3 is TGCGCCAGCACCCTGACTAGCGGGGGCACAGATACGCAGTATTTT. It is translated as CASTLTSGGTDTQYF.

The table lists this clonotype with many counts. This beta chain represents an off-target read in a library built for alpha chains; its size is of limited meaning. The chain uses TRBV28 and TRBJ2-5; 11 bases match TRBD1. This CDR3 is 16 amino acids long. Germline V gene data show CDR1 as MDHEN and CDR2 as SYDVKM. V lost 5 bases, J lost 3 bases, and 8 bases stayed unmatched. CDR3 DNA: TGTGCCAGCAGTGGCCTGCTGGGACAGGGGGAAGAGACCCAGTACTTC. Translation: CASSGLLGQGEETQYF.

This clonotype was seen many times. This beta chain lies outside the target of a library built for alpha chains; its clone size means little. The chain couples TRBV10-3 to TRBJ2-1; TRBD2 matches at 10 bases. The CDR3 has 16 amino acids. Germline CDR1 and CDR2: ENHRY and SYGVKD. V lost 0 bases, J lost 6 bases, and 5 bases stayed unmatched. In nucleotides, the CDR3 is TGTGCCATCAGTGAGTCTAGGGCTAGCGGGGGCAATGAGCAGTTCTTC. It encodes CAISESRASGGNEQFF.

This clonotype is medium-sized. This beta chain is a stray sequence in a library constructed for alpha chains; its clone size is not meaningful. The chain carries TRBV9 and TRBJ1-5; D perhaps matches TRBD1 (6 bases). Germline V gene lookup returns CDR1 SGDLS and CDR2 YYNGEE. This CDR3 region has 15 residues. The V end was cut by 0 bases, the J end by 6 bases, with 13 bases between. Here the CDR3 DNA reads TGTGCCAGCAGCGTAGGGTCGGGAGGGGGTCAGCCCCAGCATTTT. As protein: CASSVGSGGGQPQHF.

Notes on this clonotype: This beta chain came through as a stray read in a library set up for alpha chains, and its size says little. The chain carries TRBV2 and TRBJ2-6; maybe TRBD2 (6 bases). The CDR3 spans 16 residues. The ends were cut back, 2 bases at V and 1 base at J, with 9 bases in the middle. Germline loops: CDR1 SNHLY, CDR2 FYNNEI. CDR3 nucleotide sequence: TGTGCCAGCAGTGAAAAGGGAGGATCTGGGGCCAACGTCCTGACTTTC. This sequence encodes CASSEKGGSGANVLTF. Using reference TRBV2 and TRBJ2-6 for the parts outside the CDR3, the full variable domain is EPEVTQTPSHQVTQMGQEVILRCVPISNHLYFYWYRQILGQKVEFLVSFYNNEISEKSEIFDDQFSVERPDGSNFTLKIRSTKLEDSAMYFCASSEKGGSGANVLTFGAGSRLTVL.

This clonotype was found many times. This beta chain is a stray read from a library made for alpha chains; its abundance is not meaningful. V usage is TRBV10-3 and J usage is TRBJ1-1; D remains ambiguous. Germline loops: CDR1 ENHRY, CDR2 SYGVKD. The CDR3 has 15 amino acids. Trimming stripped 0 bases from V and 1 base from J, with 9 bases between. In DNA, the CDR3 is TGTGCCATCAGTGAGTCGAGCCGGAGGAACACTGAAGCTTTCTTT. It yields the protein CAISESSRRNTEAFF.

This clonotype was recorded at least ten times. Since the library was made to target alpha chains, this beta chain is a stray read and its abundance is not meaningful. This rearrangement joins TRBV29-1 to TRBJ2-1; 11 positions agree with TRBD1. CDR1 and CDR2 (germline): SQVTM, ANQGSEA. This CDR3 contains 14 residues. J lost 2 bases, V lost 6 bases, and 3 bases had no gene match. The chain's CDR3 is CSVRGQGAYNEQFF. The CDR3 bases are TGCAGCGTCCGGGGACAGGGGGCCTACAATGAGCAGTTCTTC.

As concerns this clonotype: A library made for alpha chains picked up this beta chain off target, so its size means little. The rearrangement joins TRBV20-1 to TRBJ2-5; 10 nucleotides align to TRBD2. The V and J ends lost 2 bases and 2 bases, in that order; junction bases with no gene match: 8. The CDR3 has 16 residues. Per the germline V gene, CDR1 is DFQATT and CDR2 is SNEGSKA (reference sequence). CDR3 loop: CSARHSLAGTQETQYF. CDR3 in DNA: TGCAGTGCTAGACATTCACTAGCGGGGACACAAGAGACCCAGTACTTC.

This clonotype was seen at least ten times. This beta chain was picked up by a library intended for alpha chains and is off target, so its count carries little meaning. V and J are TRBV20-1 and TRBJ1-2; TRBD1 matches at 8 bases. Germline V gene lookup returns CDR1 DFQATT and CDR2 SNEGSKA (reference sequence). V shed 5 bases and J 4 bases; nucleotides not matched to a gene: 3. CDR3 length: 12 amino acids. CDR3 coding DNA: TGCAGTGCTCACGACAGGGGCTATGGCTACACCTTC. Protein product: CSAHDRGYGYTF.

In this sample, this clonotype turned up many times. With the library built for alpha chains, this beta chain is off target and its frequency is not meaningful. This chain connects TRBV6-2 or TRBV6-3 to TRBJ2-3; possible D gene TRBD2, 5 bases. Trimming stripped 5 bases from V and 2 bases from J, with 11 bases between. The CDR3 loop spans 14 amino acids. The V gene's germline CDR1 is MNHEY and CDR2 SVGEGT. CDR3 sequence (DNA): TGTGCCAGCAGTAATAGCGACCCCACAGATACGCAGTATTTT. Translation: CASSNSDPTDTQYF.

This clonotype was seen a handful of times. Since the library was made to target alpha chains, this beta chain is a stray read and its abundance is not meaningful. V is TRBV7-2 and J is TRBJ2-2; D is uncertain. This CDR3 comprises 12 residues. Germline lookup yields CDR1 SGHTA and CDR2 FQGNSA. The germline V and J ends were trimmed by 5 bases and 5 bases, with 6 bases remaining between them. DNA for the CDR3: TGTGCCAGCAGCATCTATACCGGGGAGCTGTTTTTT. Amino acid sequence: CASSIYTGELFF.

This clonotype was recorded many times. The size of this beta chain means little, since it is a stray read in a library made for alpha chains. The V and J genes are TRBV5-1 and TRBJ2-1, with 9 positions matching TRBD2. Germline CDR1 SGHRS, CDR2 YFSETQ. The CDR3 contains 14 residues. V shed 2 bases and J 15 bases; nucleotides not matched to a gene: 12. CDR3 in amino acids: CASSFQRGDPGLFF. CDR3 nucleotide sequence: TGCGCCAGCAGCTTCCAGCGGGGGGACCCTGGGCTGTTCTTC. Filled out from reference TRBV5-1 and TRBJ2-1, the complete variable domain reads KAGVTQTPRYLIKTRGQQVTLSCSPISGHRSVSWYQQTPGQGLQFLFEYFSETQRNKGNFPGRFSGRQFSNSRSEMNVSTLELGDSALYLCASSFQRGDPGLFFGPGTRLTVL.

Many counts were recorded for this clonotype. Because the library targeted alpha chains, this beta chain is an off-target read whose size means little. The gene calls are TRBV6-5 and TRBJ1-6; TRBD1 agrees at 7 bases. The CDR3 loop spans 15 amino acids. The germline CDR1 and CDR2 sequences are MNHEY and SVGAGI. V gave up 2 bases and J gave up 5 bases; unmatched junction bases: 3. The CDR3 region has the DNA TGTGCCAGCAGTTACACAACAGGGGATAATTCACCCCTCCACTTT. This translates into CASSYTTGDNSPLHF.

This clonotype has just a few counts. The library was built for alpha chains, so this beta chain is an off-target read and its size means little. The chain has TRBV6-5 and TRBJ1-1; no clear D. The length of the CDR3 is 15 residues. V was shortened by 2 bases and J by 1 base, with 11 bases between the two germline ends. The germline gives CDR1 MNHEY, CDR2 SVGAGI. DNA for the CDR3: TGTGCCAGCAGTTACATTACGAGGCAGAACACTGAAGCTTTCTTT. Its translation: CASSYITRQNTEAFF.

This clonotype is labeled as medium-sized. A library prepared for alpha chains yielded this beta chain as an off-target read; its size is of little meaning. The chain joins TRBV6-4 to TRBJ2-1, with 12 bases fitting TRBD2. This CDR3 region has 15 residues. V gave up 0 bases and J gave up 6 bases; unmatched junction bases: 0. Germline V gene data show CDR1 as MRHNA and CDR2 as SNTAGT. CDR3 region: CASSDSTSGSNEQFF. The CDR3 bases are TGTGCCAGCAGTGACTCGACTAGCGGGAGCAATGAGCAGTTCTTC.

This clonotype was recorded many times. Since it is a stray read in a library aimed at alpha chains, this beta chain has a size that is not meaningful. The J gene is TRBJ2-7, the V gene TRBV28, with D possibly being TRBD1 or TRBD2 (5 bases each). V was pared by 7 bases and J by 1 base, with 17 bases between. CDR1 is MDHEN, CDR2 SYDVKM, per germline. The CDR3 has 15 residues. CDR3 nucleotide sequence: TGTGCCAGCAAGTTGGGGGAAAAGGGGTCCTACGAGCAGTACTTC. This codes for CASKLGEKGSYEQYF.

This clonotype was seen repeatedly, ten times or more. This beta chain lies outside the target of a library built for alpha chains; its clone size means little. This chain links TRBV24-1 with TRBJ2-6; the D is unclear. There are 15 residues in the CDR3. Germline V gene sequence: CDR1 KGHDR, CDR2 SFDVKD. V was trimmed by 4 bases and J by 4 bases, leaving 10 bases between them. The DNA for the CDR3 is TGTGCCACCAGTGAAACGGTTTCAGGGGCCAACGTCCTGACTTTC. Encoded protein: CATSETVSGANVLTF.

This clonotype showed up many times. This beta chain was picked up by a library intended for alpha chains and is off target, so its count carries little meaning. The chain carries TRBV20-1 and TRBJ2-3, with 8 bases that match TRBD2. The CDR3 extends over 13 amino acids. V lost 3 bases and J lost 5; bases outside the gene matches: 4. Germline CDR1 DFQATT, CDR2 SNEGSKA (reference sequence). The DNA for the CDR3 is TGCAGTGCTAGTGGGACTAGTAAAGATACGCAGTATTTT. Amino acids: CSASGTSKDTQYF.

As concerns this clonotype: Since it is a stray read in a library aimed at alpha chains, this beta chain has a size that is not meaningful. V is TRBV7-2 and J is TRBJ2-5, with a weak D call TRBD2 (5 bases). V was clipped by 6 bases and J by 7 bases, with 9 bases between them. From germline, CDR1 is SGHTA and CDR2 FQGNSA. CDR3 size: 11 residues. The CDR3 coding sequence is TGTGCCAGCAGAGTAGAGGGGACCCAGTACTTC. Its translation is CASRVEGTQYF.

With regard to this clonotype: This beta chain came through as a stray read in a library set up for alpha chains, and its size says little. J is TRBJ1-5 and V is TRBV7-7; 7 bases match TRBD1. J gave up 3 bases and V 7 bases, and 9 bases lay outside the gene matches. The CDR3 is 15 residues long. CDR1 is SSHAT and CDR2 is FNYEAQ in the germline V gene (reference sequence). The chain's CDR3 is CASTPGGRFNQPQHF. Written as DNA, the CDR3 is TGTGCCAGCACCCCAGGGGGGAGATTCAATCAGCCCCAGCATTTT.

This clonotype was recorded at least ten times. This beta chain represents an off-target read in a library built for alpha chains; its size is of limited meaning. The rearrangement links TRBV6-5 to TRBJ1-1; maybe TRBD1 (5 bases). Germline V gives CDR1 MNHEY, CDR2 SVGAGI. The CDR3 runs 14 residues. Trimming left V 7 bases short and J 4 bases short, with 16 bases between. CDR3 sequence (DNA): TGTGCCAGCAACGAAGGGACCCATGGCACTGAAGCTTTCTTT. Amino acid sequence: CASNEGTHGTEAFF.

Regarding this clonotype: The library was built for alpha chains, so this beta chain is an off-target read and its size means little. CDR3 coding DNA: TGTGCCAGCAGCCCAGGACAGGATAATTCACCCCTCCACTTT. Translating gives CASSPGQDNSPLHF. V is TRBV13 and J is TRBJ1-6, with 7 nucleotides matching TRBD1. The CDR3 is 14 residues long. The V gene end was trimmed by 5 bases and the J gene end by 5 bases; junction bases not matched to a gene: 3. Germline CDR1 is PRHDT and CDR2 is FYEKMQ (reference sequence).

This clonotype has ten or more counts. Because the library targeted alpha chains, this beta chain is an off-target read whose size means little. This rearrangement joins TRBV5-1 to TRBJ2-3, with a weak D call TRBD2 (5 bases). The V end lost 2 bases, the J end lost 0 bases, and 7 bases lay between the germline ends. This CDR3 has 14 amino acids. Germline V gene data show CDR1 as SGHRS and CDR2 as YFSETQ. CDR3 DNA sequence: TGCGCCAGCAGCTTAAGCGGTAGCACAGATACGCAGTATTTT. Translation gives CASSLSGSTDTQYF.

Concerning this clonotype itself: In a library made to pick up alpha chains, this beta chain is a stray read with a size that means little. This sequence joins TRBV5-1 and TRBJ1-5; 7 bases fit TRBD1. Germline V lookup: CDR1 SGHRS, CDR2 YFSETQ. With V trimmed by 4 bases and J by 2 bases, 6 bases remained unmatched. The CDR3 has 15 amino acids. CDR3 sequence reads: CASSLGTGGNQPQHF. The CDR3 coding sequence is TGCGCCAGCAGCCTGGGTACAGGGGGCAATCAGCCCCAGCATTTT. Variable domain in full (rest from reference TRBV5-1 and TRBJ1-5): KAGVTQTPRYLIKTRGQQVTLSCSPISGHRSVSWYQQTPGQGLQFLFEYFSETQRNKGNFPGRFSGRQFSNSRSEMNVSTLELGDSALYLCASSLGTGGNQPQHFGDGTRLSIL.

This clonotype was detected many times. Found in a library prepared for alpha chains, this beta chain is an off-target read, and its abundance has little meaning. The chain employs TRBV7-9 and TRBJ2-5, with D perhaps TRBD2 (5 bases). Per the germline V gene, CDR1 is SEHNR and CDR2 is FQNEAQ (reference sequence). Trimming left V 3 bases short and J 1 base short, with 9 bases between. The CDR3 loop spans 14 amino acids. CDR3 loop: CASSFGSGQETQYF. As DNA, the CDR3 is TGTGCCAGCAGCTTTGGAAGCGGCCAAGAGACCCAGTACTTC.

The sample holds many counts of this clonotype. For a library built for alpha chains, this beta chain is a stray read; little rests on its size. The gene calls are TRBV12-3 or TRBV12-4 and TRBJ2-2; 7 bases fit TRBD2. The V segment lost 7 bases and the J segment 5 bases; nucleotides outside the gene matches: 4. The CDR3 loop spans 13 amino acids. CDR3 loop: CASTYGGTGELFF. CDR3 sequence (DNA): TGTGCCAGCACATACGGGGGGACCGGGGAGCTGTTTTTT.

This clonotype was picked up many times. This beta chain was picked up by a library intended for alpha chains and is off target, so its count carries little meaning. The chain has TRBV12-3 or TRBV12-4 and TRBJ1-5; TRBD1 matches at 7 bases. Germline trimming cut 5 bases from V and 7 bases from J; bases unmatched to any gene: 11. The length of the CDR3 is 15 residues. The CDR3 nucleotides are TGTGCCAGCAGTCCCCGACAGGGTTGGGGGCAGCCCCAGCATTTT. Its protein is CASSPRQGWGQPQHF.

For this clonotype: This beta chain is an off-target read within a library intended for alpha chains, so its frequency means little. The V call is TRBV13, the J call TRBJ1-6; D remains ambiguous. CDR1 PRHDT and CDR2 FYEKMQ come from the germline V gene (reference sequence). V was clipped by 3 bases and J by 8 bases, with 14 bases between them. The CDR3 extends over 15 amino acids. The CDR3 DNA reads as TGTGCCAGCAGCTTTGGACGTCGATATGATTCACCCCTCCACTTT. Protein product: CASSFGRRYDSPLHF.

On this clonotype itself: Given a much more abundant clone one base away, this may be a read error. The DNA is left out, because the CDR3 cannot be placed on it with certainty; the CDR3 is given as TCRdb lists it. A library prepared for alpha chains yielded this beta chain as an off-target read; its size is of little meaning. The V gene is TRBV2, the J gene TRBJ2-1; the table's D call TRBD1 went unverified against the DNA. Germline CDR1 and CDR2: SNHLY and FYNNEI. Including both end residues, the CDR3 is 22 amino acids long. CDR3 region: CASSSDRDHEQLFGPGDHEQFF.

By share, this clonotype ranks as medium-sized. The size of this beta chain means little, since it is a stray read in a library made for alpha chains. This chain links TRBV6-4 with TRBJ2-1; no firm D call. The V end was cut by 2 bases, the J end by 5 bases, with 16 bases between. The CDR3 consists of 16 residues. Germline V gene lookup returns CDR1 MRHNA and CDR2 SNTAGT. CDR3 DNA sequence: TGTGCCAGCAGTGACACCCTTTTTGGAGTAGACAATGAGCAGTTCTTC. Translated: CASSDTLFGVDNEQFF.